The 4 T cell receptor beta chains reported below all come from one sample, sequenced in a study of T cells in narcolepsy. The table came from immunoSEQ multiplex PCR; TCRdb's copy has only in-frame clones and leaves some out. The data contain about 24,000 clones, roughly 62% of them singletons. Material: memory (CD45RA-) CD4+ T cells from blood. These receptor sequences come from a human donor in good health.

The rearrangement links TRBV23-1 to TRBJ2-5; D is unclear. TRBV23-1 is noted as an ORF with a role that remains uncertain. This CDR3 contains 16 residues. V gave up 4 bases and J gave up 0 bases, with 15 bases separating them. Written as DNA, the CDR3 is TGCGCCAGCAGTCTCCCCCCCTCGGACGACCAAGAGACCCAGTACTTC. Its protein is CASSLPPSDDQETQYF.

The genes are TRBV6-1 and TRBJ1-3; D gene ambiguous. V was clipped by 2 bases and J by 0 bases, with 8 bases between them. This CDR3 contains 15 residues. Per the germline V gene, CDR1 is MNHNS and CDR2 is SASEGT. This CDR3 is CASSEYQHSGNTIYF. CDR3 sequence (DNA): TGTGCCAGCAGTGAATACCAGCACTCTGGAAACACCATATATTTT.

This clone was observed a few times. The J gene is TRBJ2-2, the V gene TRBV25-1; TRBD1 might be the D (6 bases). V lost 11 bases and J 5 bases, leaving 18 bases between the germline ends. This CDR3 has 14 amino acids. Germline CDR1 reads MGHDK; CDR2 reads SYGVNS. CDR3 protein: CAASGRGPTGELFF. DNA for the CDR3: TGTGCCGCCTCCGGCAGGGGTCCTACCGGGGAGCTGTTTTTT. Combining the CDR3 with reference TRBV25-1 and TRBJ2-2 gives the whole variable domain EADIYQTPRYLVIGTGKKITLECSQTMGHDKMYWYQQDPGMELHLIHYSYGVNSTEKGDLSSESTVSRIRTEHFPLTLESARPSHTSQYLCAASGRGPTGELFFGEGSRLTVL.

A single count supports this clone. The chain links TRBV5-6 to TRBJ1-4; no reliable D call. V was pared by 3 bases and J by 5 bases, with 8 bases between. The CDR3 spans 13 residues. CDR1 is SGHDT and CDR2 is YYEEEE in the germline V gene. CDR3 nucleotide sequence: TGTGCCAGCAGCTCAATGGACAATGAAAAACTGTTTTTT. It encodes CASSSMDNEKLFF.